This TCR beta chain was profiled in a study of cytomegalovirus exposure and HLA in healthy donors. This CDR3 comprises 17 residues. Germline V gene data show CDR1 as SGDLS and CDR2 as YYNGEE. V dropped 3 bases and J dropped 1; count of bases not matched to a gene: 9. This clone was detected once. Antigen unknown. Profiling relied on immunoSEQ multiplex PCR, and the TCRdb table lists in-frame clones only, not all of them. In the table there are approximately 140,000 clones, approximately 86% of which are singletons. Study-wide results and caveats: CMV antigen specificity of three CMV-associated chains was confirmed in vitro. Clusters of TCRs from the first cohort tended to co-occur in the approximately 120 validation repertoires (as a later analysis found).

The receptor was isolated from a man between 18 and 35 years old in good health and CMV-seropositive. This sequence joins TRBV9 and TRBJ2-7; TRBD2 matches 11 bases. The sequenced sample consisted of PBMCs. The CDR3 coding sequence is TGTGCCAGCAGCGAGGGGGCCCTAGCGGGAGGTTCCTACGAGCAGTACTTC. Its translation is CASSEGALAGGSYEQYF.